A single sample is the source of the 5 T cell receptor beta chains below, sequenced in a study of blood T cell repertoires in COVID-19 (TCRdb year 2020). The library relied on the immunoSEQ multiplex PCR assay. Entries here come from immuneACCESS through TCRdb and include only in-frame sequences with V and J called. Some clones fail to appear in such tables; in the studies checked, an unresolved V gene covers under half of the shortfall, and the cause of the remainder is unknown. This sample lists over 30,000 clones; approximately 90% were detected once. Of the sample, 25% falls within the top ten clones. What was sequenced was peripheral blood. The origin of the receptors is an elderly woman with active or convalescent COVID-19.

V is TRBV11-2 and J is TRBJ2-7; 8 nucleotides line up with TRBD2. With 5 bases clipped from V and 3 bases from J, the junction kept 6 bases outside the gene matches. CDR3 length: 14 residues. Germline CDR1 and CDR2: SGHAT and FQNNGV. CDR3 nucleotides: TGTGCCAGCAGCCCCGGGGGGGCCGGCTACGAGCAGTACTTC. Amino acid sequence: CASSPGGAGYEQYF.

This clone was seen a handful of times. The J gene is TRBJ1-6, the V gene TRBV2, with TRBD1 matching 10 bases. Germline CDR1 is SNHLY and CDR2 is FYNNEI. After removal of 4 bases from V and 7 bases from J, the junction contained 1 base not matched to a gene. This CDR3 has 14 amino acids. CDR3 loop: CASSVTGGNSPLHF. CDR3 DNA: TGTGCCAGCAGTGTGACAGGGGGCAATTCACCCCTCCACTTT.

The chain recombines TRBV27 with TRBJ2-7; D uncertain. Germline V gene sequence: CDR1 MNHEY, CDR2 SMNVEV (reference sequence). V lost 2 bases and J lost 9, with 8 bases in between. The CDR3 runs 11 residues. The CDR3 protein is CASSLNAVQYF. DNA for the CDR3: TGTGCCAGCAGTTTAAATGCGGTGCAGTACTTC.

The chain links TRBV5-1 to TRBJ1-1; D not resolved. Trimming removed 0 bases at V and 0 bases at J, with 9 bases between. This CDR3 comprises 15 residues. The germline CDR1 and CDR2 sequences are SGHRS and YFSETQ. The CDR3 nucleotides are TGCGCCAGCAGCTTGGCCGCCAGGATGAACACTGAAGCTTTCTTT. The encoded protein is CASSLAARMNTEAFF.

The chain couples TRBV6-5 to TRBJ1-5, with TRBD1 identical over 7 bases. V trimming: 6 bases; J trimming: 1 base; junction bases outside the gene matches: 3. The CDR3 extends over 14 amino acids. Germline loops: CDR1 MNHEY, CDR2 SVGAGI. The CDR3, as DNA: TGTGCCAGCAGGGAGACAGGGAGCAATCAGCCCCAGCATTTT. This gives the protein CASRETGSNQPQHF.